This T cell receptor (beta chain) was identified in a study of blood T cell repertoires in COVID-19. Study overall: The United States, Italy and Spain supplied acute and convalescent COVID-19 samples.

This clone has a handful of counts. CDR3 size: 14 residues. V dropped 5 bases and J dropped 6; count of bases not matched to a gene: 8. Germline CDR1 reads MDHEN; CDR2 reads SYDVKM. The data were produced by immunoSEQ multiplex PCR, yet TCRdb's version contains in-frame clones alone and is incomplete. This repertoire shows tens of thousands of clones, 91% found once; its top ten account for 5.5% to 7.5%. The specimen was peripheral blood. The clonotype comes from a woman aged 60-70 years with active or convalescent COVID-19. The chain links TRBV28 to TRBJ1-2; 8 bases are shared with TRBD1. CDR3 protein: CASSELDRVHGYTF. The CDR3 DNA follows: TGTGCCAGCAGTGAATTGGACAGGGTCCATGGCTACACCTTC.